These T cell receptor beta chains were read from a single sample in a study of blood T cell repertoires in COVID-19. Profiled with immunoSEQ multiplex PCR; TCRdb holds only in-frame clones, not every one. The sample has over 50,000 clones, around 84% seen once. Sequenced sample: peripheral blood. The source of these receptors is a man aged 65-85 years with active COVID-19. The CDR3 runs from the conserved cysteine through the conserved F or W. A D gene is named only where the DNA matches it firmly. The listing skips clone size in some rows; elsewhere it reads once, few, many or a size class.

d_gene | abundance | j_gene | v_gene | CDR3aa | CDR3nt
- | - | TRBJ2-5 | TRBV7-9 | CASRLDQETQYF | TGTGCCAGCAGACTAGATCAAGAGACCCAGTACTTC
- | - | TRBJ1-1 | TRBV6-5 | CASSLERRVRTEAFF | TGTGCCAGCAGTCTCGAGCGCAGGGTACGCACTGAAGCTTTCTTT
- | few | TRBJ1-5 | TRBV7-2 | CASSSELGNQPQHF | TGTGCCAGCAGCTCCGAGCTTGGCAATCAGCCCCAGCATTTT
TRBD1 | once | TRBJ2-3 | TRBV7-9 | CASSPDRATDTQYF | TGTGCCAGCAGCCCCGACAGGGCGACAGATACGCAGTATTTT
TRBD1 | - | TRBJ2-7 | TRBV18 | CASSSQGADEQYF | TGTGCCAGCTCATCACAGGGGGCGGATGAGCAGTACTTC
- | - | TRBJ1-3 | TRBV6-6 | CASLGAPGNTIYF | TGTGCCAGCCTGGGGGCGCCTGGAAACACCATATATTTT
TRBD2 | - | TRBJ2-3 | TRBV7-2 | CASSVKTALAGTDTQYF | TGTGCCAGCAGCGTTAAGACCGCCCTAGCGGGCACAGATACGCAGTATTTT
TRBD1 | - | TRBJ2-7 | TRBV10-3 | CAISESGQGVGEQYF | TGTGCCATCAGTGAGTCGGGACAGGGGGTTGGCGAGCAGTACTTC
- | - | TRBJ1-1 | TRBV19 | CASTLGPRATEAFF | TGTGCCAGTACCTTAGGCCCCAGGGCCACTGAAGCTTTCTTT
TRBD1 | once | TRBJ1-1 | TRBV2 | CASSVEGATEAFF | TGTGCCAGCAGTGTAGAGGGGGCCACTGAAGCTTTCTTT
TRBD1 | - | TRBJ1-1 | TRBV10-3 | CAIRRTGGNTEAFF | TGTGCCATCAGGAGGACAGGGGGCAACACTGAAGCTTTCTTT
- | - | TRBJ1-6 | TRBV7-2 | CASSLGHFNSPLHF | TGTGCCAGCAGCTTAGGACATTTTAATTCACCCCTCCACTTT
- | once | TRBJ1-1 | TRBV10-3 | CAGRGVGTEAFF | TGTGCCGGCCGGGGGGTGGGCACTGAAGCTTTCTTT
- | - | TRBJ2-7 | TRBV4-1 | CASSQPTGEDEQYF | TGCGCCAGCAGCCAGCCCACAGGGGAGGACGAGCAGTACTTC
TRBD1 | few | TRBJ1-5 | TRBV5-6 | CASSRSGQTFQPQHF | TGTGCCAGCAGCCGCTCGGGACAGACCTTTCAGCCCCAGCATTTT
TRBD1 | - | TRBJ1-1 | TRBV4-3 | CASSQTTGGRTEAFF | TGCGCCAGCAGCCAAACAACAGGGGGCCGAACTGAAGCTTTCTTT
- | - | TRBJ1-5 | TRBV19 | CAGGVPGVPNQPQHF | TGTGCCGGGGGGGTGCCGGGGGTCCCCAATCAGCCCCAGCATTTT
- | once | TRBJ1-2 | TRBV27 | CASSFHRGRGLANYGYTF | TGTGCCAGCAGTTTCCACCGGGGCAGGGGCCTCGCTAACTATGGCTACACCTTC
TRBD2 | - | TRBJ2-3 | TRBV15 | CATKRGRTDTQYF | TGTGCCACCAAGCGGGGCCGCACAGATACGCAGTATTTT
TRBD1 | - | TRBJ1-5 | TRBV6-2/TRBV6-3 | CASSYPGTDTFNRNQPQHF | TGTGCCAGCAGTTACCCCGGGACAGACACTTTTAATAGAAATCAGCCCCAGCATTTT
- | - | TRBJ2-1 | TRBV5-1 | CASSVDSSYNEQFF | TGCGCCAGCAGCGTTGACAGCTCCTACAATGAGCAGTTCTTC
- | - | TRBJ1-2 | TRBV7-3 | CASSPWGRGEGYTF | TGTGCCAGCAGCCCGTGGGGCAGGGGTGAGGGCTACACCTTC
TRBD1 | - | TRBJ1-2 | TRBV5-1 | CASSLQGNGYTF | TGCGCCAGCAGCTTACAGGGGAATGGCTACACCTTC
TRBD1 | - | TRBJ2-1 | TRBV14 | CASSQAGRGRTYNEQFF | TGTGCCAGCAGCCAAGCCGGTAGGGGGCGAACCTACAATGAGCAGTTCTTC
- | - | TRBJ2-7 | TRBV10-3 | CAISAPAGSYEQYF | TGTGCCATCAGTGCGCCGGCAGGGTCCTACGAGCAGTACTTC
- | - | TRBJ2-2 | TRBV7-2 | CASTWAGYTGELFF | TGTGCCAGCACCTGGGCGGGGTACACCGGGGAGCTGTTTTTT